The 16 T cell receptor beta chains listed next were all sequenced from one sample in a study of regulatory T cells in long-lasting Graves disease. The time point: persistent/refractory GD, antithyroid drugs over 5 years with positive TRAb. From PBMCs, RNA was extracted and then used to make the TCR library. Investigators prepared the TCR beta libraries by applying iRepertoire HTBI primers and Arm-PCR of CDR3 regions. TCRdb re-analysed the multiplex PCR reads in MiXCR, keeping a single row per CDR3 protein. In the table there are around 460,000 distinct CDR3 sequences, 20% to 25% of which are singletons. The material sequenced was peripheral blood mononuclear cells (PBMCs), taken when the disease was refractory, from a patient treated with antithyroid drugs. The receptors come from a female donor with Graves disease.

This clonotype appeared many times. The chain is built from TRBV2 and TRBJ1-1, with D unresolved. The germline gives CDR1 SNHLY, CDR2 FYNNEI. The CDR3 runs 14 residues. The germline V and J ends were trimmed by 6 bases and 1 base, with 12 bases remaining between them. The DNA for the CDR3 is TGTGCCAGCAGCCTAACCACAGCGAACACTGAAGCTTTCTTT. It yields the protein CASSLTTANTEAFF.

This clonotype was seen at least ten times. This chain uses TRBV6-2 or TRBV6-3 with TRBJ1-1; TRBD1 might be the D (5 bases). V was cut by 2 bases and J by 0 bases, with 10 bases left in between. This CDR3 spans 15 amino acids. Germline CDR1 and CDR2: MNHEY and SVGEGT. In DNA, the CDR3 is TGTGCCAGCAGTTACGGAGACAGAGTGAACACTGAAGCTTTCTTT. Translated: CASSYGDRVNTEAFF.

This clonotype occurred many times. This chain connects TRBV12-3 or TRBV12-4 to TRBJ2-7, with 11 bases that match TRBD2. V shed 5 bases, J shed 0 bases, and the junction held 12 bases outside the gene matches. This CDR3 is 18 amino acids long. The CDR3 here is CASSLGLAGKTISYEQYF. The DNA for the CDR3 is TGTGCCAGCAGTCTCGGACTAGCGGGCAAGACTATCTCCTACGAGCAGTACTTC.

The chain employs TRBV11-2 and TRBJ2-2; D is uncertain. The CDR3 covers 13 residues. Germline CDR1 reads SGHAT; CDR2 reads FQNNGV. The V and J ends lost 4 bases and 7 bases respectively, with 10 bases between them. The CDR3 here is CASSSALGGELFF. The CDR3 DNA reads TGTGCCAGCAGCTCCGCGTTGGGCGGGGAGCTGTTTTTT.

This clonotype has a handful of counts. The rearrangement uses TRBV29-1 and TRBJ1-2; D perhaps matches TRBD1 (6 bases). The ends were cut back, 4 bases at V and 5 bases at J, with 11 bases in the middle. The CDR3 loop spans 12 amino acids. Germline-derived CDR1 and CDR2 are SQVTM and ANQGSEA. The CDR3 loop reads CSVGIGTYGYTF. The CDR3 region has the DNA TGCAGCGTTGGGATTGGGACATATGGCTACACCTTC.

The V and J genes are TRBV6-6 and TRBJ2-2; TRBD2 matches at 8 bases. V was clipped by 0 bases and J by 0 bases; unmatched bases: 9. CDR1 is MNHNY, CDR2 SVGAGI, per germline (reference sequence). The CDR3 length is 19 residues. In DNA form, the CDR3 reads TGTGCCAGCAGTTACTCGGAGCGGGGGTGGGTCGCGAACACCGGGGAGCTGTTTTTT. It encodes CASSYSERGWVANTGELFF.

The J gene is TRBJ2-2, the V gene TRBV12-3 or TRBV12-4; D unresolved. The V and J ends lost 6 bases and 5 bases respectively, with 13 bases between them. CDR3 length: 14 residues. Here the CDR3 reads CASRRSTATGELFF. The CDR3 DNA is TGTGCCAGCAGGCGCTCAACAGCGACCGGGGAGCTGTTTTTT.

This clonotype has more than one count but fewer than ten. The CDR3 here is CASTTGSTEAFF. In DNA, the CDR3 is TGTGCCAGCACGACAGGTAGTACTGAAGCTTTCTTT. The chain employs TRBV6-2 or TRBV6-3 and TRBJ1-1; D possibly corresponds to TRBD1 (6 bases). Germline CDR1 and CDR2: MNHEY and SVGEGT. With 7 bases removed from V and 5 bases from J, the gap between germline ends came to 11 bases. The CDR3 loop spans 12 amino acids.

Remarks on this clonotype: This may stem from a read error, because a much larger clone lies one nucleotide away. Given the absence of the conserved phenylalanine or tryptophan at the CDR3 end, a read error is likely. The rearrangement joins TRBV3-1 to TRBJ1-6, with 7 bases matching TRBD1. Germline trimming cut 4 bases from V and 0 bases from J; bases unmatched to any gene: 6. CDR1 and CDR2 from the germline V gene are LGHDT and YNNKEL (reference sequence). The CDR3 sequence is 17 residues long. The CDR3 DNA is TGTGCCAGCAGCCCACGACAGGGAAGCTCCTATAATTCACCCCTCCACCTT. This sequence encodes CASSPRQGSSYNSPLHL.

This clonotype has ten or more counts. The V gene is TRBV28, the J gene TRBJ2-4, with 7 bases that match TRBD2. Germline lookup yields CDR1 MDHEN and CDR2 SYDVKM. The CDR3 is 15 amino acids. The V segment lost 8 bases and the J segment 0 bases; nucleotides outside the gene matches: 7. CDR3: CASHIGGTAKNIQYF. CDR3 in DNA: TGTGCCAGCCACATCGGGGGGACAGCCAAAAACATTCAGTACTTC.

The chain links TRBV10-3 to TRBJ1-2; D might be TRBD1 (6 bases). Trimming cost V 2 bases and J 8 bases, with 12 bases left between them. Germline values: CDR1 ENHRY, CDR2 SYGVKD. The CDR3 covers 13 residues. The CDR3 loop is CAISEQQGGGYTF. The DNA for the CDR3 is TGTGCCATCAGTGAGCAACAGGGCGGAGGCTACACCTTC.

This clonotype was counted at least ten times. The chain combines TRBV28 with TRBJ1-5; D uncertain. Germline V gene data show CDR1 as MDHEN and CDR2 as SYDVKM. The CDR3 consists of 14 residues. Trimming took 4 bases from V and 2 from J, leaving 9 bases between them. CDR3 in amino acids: CASSWRGRNQPQHF. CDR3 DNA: TGTGCCAGCAGTTGGAGAGGTCGCAATCAGCCCCAGCATTTT.

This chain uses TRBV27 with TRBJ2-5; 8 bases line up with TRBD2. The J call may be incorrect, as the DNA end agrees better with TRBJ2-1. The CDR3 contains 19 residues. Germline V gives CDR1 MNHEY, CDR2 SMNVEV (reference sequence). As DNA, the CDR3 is TGTGCCAGCAGTTTAGTCGGGGGGGGTTGGAGCGGGAGTTCGAATGAGCAGTTCTTC. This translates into CASSLVGGGWSGSSNEQFF.

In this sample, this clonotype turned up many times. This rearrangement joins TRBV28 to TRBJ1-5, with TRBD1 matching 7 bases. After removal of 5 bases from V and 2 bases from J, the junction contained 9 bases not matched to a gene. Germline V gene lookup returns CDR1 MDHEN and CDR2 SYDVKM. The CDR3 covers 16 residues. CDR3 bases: TGTGCCAGCAGTGAAACAGGGGTATTCGGCAATCAGCCCCAGCATTTT. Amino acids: CASSETGVFGNQPQHF.

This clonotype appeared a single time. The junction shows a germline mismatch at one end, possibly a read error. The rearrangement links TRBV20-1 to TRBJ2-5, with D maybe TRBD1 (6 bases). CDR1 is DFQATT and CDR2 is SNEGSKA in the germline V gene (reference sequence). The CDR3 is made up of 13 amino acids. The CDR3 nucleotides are TGCAGTGCTTTCCACAGGGTTGGAGAGGCCCAGTACTTC. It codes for CSAFHRVGEAQYF.

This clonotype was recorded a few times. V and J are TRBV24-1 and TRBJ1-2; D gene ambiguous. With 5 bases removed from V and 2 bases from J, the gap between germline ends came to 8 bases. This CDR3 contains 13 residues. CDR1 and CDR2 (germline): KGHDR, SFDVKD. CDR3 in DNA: TGTGCCACCAGTGCCGGATCGAACTATGGCTACACCTTC. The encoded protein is CATSAGSNYGYTF.